A single sample gave rise to the 5 T cell receptor beta chains below, sequenced in a study of PD-1 blockade in classical Hodgkin lymphoma. All patients experienced relapse after autologous stem cell transplantation, and brentuximab vedotin exposure was variable. Sequencing used immunoSEQ multiplex PCR; TCRdb keeps in-frame clones, though not all of them. The data contain approximately 84,000 clones, 89% of them seen just once; the ten biggest clones take up 22%. This specimen was peripheral blood mononuclear cells (PBMCs), taken at baseline. Receptor source: a human donor with classical Hodgkin lymphoma.

V and J are TRBV6-5 and TRBJ1-2; 7 bases fit TRBD1. The V gene's germline CDR1 is MNHEY and CDR2 SVGAGI. The trim removed 6 bases at V and 1 base at J, leaving 5 bases unmatched. CDR3 length: 14 residues. This CDR3 reads CASSPGQLNYGYTF. The CDR3 coding sequence is TGTGCCAGCAGCCCGGGACAGCTTAACTATGGCTACACCTTC.

CDR3 in amino acids: CASSRDLLAGGSTGELFF. The CDR3 nucleotides are TGTGCCAGCAGCCGAGACTTACTAGCGGGAGGCAGCACCGGGGAGCTGTTTTTT. This chain joins TRBV4-2 and TRBJ2-2; 12 bases are shared with TRBD2. Germline CDR1 LGHNA, CDR2 YNFKEQ. This CDR3 region has 18 residues. V lost 4 bases, J lost 4 bases, and 10 bases stayed unmatched.

CDR3 DNA: TGTGCCAGCAGCTTAGATCTAGCGGGAGGCTTCACCGGGGAGCTGTTTTTT. Its protein is CASSLDLAGGFTGELFF. The V and J genes are TRBV7-9 and TRBJ2-2, with 11 bases matching TRBD2. The junction had 5 bases not matched to a gene; V was cut back by 1 base and J by 4 bases. Germline V lookup: CDR1 SEHNR, CDR2 FQNEAQ (reference sequence). The CDR3 totals 17 residues.

The rearrangement uses TRBV4-2 and TRBJ2-7; the match to TRBD2 covers 7 bases. V shed 1 base and J 2 bases; nucleotides not matched to a gene: 8. The CDR3 contains 16 residues. Germline loops: CDR1 LGHNA, CDR2 YNFKEQ. CDR3 sequence reads: CASSQGRASGTYEQYF. CDR3 nucleotides: TGTGCCAGCAGCCAAGGACGGGCCAGCGGGACCTACGAGCAGTACTTC.

This clone was counted between two and nine times. The chain links TRBV5-4 to TRBJ2-7, with 8 bases lining up with TRBD2. The CDR3 has 15 residues. Trimming cost V 4 bases and J 4 bases; bases outside gene matches: 10. Germline CDR1 SGHNT, CDR2 YYREEE (reference sequence). The CDR3 here is CASSPNSGIGYEQYF. In nucleotides, the CDR3 is TGTGCCAGCAGCCCAAATAGCGGGATCGGGTACGAGCAGTACTTC.